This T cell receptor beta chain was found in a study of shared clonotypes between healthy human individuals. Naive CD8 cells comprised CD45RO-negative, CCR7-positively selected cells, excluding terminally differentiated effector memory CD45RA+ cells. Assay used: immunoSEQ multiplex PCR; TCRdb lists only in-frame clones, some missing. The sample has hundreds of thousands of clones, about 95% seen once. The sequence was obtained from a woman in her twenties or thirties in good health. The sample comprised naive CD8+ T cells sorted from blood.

The chain's CDR3 is CASSPSGIYNEQFF. CDR3 coding DNA: TGCGCCAGCAGCCCTAGCGGGATTTACAATGAGCAGTTCTTC. The chain links TRBV4-1 to TRBJ2-1, with 9 bases fitting TRBD2. This CDR3 is 14 amino acids long. After removal of 4 bases from V and 4 bases from J, the junction contained 2 bases not matched to a gene. The germline gives CDR1 MGHRA, CDR2 YSYEKL.